The 22 T cell receptor beta chains in this list originate from one sample, sequenced in a study of post-analysis software for immune sequencing data. Points from the study as a whole: With TRBV5-6, TRBV5-1 and TRBV20-1 included, about five TRBV segments were more frequent in patients than in controls.

Prepared TCR beta cDNA libraries contained unique molecular identifiers. TCRdb redid the calling of the PCR reads with MiXCR, one entry per CDR3 protein. Among some 690,000 distinct CDR3 sequences listed, over 45% were seen once. The antigens of these receptors remain unknown. The sequenced sample was blood. The receptors shown here come from a girl aged 2 to 9 with multiple sclerosis.

The rearrangement links TRBV11-2 to TRBJ2-5; 8 bases are shared with TRBD1. V trimming: 4 bases; J trimming: 2 bases; junction bases outside the gene matches: 6. Germline values: CDR1 SGHAT, CDR2 FQNNGV. This CDR3 region has 15 residues. For the CDR3, the DNA is TGTGCCAGCAGCTATACGACAGGGGTGCAAGAGACCCAGTACTTC. Protein sequence: CASSYTTGVQETQYF.

The chain employs TRBV24-1 and TRBJ2-1, with D perhaps being TRBD1 or TRBD2 (5 bases each). The CDR3 totals 13 residues. V lost 3 bases to trimming and J lost 5 bases, with 7 bases between them. Germline-derived CDR1 and CDR2 are KGHDR and SFDVKD. CDR3 sequence: CATSDGTNNEQFF. In DNA, the CDR3 is TGTGCCACCAGTGATGGGACCAACAATGAGCAGTTCTTC.

The chain uses TRBV12-3 or TRBV12-4 and TRBJ2-7; 8 bases map to TRBD2. The CDR3 is 14 residues long. V shed 2 bases and J 6 bases; nucleotides not matched to a gene: 6. CDR3: CASSLSGGAVEQYF. DNA of the CDR3: TGTGCCAGCAGTTTATCGGGGGGGGCGGTCGAGCAGTACTTC.

The table lists this clonotype with a few counts. The chain links TRBV20-1 to TRBJ2-7; 9 bases match TRBD2. Germline V gene lookup returns CDR1 DFQATT and CDR2 SNEGSKA (reference sequence). Unmatched junction bases numbered 5, after V lost 3 bases and J lost 2 bases. The CDR3 is made up of 14 amino acids. CDR3: CSARAGGPPYEQYF. The CDR3 nucleotides read TGCAGTGCTAGGGCGGGAGGGCCCCCCTACGAGCAGTACTTC.

V is TRBV12-3 or TRBV12-4 and J is TRBJ1-2; D unresolved. Trimming took off 2 bases at V and 8 bases at J, with 9 bases between the two ends. The CDR3 contains 12 residues. The CDR3 protein is CASSLRSRGYTF. The CDR3 bases are TGTGCCAGCAGTTTACGTAGCAGGGGCTACACCTTC.

This clonotype was detected once. The genes are TRBV7-2 and TRBJ1-1; the match to TRBD1 covers 7 bases. The germline CDR1 and CDR2 sequences are SGHTA and FQGNSA. Unmatched junction bases numbered 10, after V lost 0 bases and J lost 9 bases. This CDR3 has 15 amino acids. The CDR3 DNA reads TGTGCCAGCAGCTTAGCACCGGGACAGAGCATAAAAGCTTTCTTT. Protein product: CASSLAPGQSIKAFF.

The chain recombines TRBV29-1 with TRBJ1-3; D possibly corresponds to TRBD1 (5 bases). CDR1 and CDR2 from the germline V gene are SQVTM and ANQGSEA. The CDR3 is 13 amino acids. The V and J ends lost 5 bases and 3 bases respectively, with 11 bases between them. This CDR3 is CSVLVRGGNTIYF. The CDR3 DNA follows: TGCAGCGTTTTGGTTAGGGGTGGAAACACCATATATTTT. Full variable domain (outside the CDR3, taken from reference TRBV29-1 and TRBJ1-3): SAVISQKPSRDICQRGTSLTIQCQVDSQVTMMFWYRQQPGQSLTLIATANQGSEATYESGFVIDKFPISRPNLTFSTLTVSNMSPEDSSIYLCSVLVRGGNTIYFGEGSWLTVV.

The chain joins TRBV12-3 or TRBV12-4 to TRBJ2-1, with 12 bases aligning to TRBD1. V trimming: 2 bases; J trimming: 7 bases; junction bases outside the gene matches: 6. The CDR3 contains 16 residues. In DNA form, the CDR3 reads TGTGCCAGCAGTTTAAGTAGGGACAGGGGGCGGAATGAGCAGTTCTTC. Its translation is CASSLSRDRGRNEQFF.

V is TRBV2 and J is TRBJ2-7; D not resolved. Germline V lookup: CDR1 SNHLY, CDR2 FYNNEI. The CDR3 is made up of 10 amino acids. Trimming removed 6 bases from V and 6 bases from J, with 6 bases in between. CDR3 in amino acids: CASSVVEQYF. The CDR3 DNA follows: TGTGCCAGCAGCGTAGTCGAGCAGTACTTC.

This clonotype was recorded once. This may be a read error, as it is one base from a much larger clone. This chain joins TRBV6-2 or TRBV6-3 and TRBJ2-1; 10 bases map to TRBD2. The germline V gene has CDR1 MNHEY and CDR2 SVGEGT. The CDR3 has 15 residues. CDR3 nucleotide sequence: TGTGCCGGCAGTTACAGCGGGGGGGAGAGCAATGAGCAGTTCTTC. Translated, it gives CAGSYSGGESNEQFF.

V is TRBV6-2 or TRBV6-3 and J is TRBJ2-5; no clear D. The CDR3 loop spans 16 amino acids. Per germline, CDR1 MNHEY and CDR2 SVGEGT. Trimming removed 0 bases from V and 2 bases from J, with 13 bases in between. The CDR3 bases are TGTGCCAGCAGTTACTCGTTTGGAGCCGGGCAAGAGACCCAGTACTTC. Protein sequence: CASSYSFGAGQETQYF.

V gene TRBV7-9 combines with J gene TRBJ2-4; D not certain. Germline V lookup: CDR1 SEHNR, CDR2 FQNEAQ (reference sequence). V shed 0 bases and J shed 0 bases, with 6 bases lying between them. This CDR3 spans 15 amino acids. CDR3 in amino acids: CASSLADEAKNIQYF. Written as DNA, the CDR3 is TGTGCCAGCAGCTTAGCGGACGAAGCCAAAAACATTCAGTACTTC.

This clonotype was seen a handful of times. V usage is TRBV7-9 and J usage is TRBJ2-3; D not certain. The V end lost 5 bases, the J end lost 6 bases, and 6 bases lay between the germline ends. This CDR3 region has 11 residues. The germline V gene has CDR1 SEHNR and CDR2 FQNEAQ (reference sequence). CDR3 DNA: TGTGCCAGCAGCCCTCAGGATACGCAGTATTTT. It encodes CASSPQDTQYF.

The V call is TRBV2, the J call TRBJ1-5; a possible D gene is TRBD1 (5 bases). Per the germline V gene, CDR1 is SNHLY and CDR2 is FYNNEI. The V and J ends lost 1 base and 4 bases respectively, with 8 bases between them. There are 14 residues in the CDR3. The CDR3 region is CASSEVSGNQPQHF. As DNA, the CDR3 is TGTGCCAGCAGTGAAGTGTCAGGGAATCAGCCCCAGCATTTT.

The chain employs TRBV18 and TRBJ1-2; a weak D match, TRBD1 (6 bases). The length of the CDR3 is 14 residues. Germline CDR1 KGHSH, CDR2 LQKENI. The germline V and J ends were trimmed by 2 bases and 7 bases, with 14 bases remaining between them. The CDR3 DNA reads TGTGCCAGCTCACCAGATGGAGGGGGACGTGGCTACACCTTC. This gives the protein CASSPDGGGRGYTF.

CDR3 DNA: TGCAGCGTTGGCTCCACCCTCACGGGACAGGGAGACGAGCAGTACTTC. Translating it yields CSVGSTLTGQGDEQYF. The rearrangement uses TRBV29-1 and TRBJ2-7, with 9 bases that match TRBD1. The germline V gene encodes CDR1 SQVTM and CDR2 ANQGSEA. Trimming cost V 4 bases and J 5 bases; bases outside gene matches: 15. This CDR3 contains 16 residues.

CDR3 sequence reads: CASWGTVYNEQFF. The CDR3 coding sequence is TGTGCCAGCTGGGGGACTGTATACAATGAGCAGTTCTTC. The J gene is TRBJ2-1, the V gene TRBV6-1, with D perhaps matching TRBD2 (6 bases). From germline, CDR1 is MNHNS and CDR2 SASEGT. V lost 8 bases and J lost 4, with 12 bases in between. The CDR3 runs to 13 residues.

This clonotype occurred a few times. The chain has TRBV5-1 and TRBJ2-5, with 13 nucleotides matching TRBD2. The CDR3 runs to 18 residues. Germline V gene sequence: CDR1 SGHRS, CDR2 YFSETQ. The V and J ends lost 4 bases and 0 bases, in that order; junction bases with no gene match: 9. Here the CDR3 reads CASSPRLAGGQYQETQYF. CDR3 coding DNA: TGCGCCAGCAGCCCTAGACTAGCGGGAGGCCAGTACCAAGAGACCCAGTACTTC.

This clonotype was detected a few times. The CDR3 reads CASSQEVGVNGYTF. CDR3 coding DNA: TGTGCCAGCAGCCAAGAGGTGGGGGTTAATGGCTACACCTTC. The rearrangement uses TRBV4-2 and TRBJ1-2, with a weak D call TRBD1 (5 bases). CDR3 size: 14 residues. In germline, CDR1 is LGHNA, CDR2 YNFKEQ. Between the trimmed V and J ends, which lost 0 bases and 6 bases, there was a span of 11 bases.

The chain has TRBV7-3 and TRBJ2-7, with TRBD2 matching 13 bases. The germline gives CDR1 SGHTA, CDR2 FQGTGA. The CDR3 has 17 amino acids. J gave up 6 bases and V 5 bases, and 13 bases lay outside the gene matches. For the CDR3, the DNA is TGTGCCAGCAGCGATGGACTAGCGGGAGAAGGCGGAAGCGAGCAGTACTTC. Translation gives CASSDGLAGEGGSEQYF.

The chain recombines TRBV10-2 with TRBJ2-7, with 8 bases fitting TRBD2. V shed 6 bases and J 2 bases; nucleotides not matched to a gene: 9. The CDR3 spans 15 residues. CDR1 and CDR2 from the germline V gene are WSHSY and SAAADI. The CDR3 coding sequence is TGCGCCAGCAGCGTTAGCGGGGCAAGACCCTACGAGCAGTACTTC. It is translated as CASSVSGARPYEQYF.

The chain joins TRBV7-6 to TRBJ2-1; unclear D gene. The germline V gene has CDR1 SGHVS and CDR2 FNYEAQ. V lost 0 bases, J lost 9 bases, and 12 bases lay in between. The CDR3 has 14 residues. CDR3 bases: TGTGCCAGCAGCTTAGCCGGATGGCGCGGTGAGCAGTTCTTC. Its translation is CASSLAGWRGEQFF.